These 13 T cell receptor beta chains came from one sample sequenced in a study of identical twins. MiXCR, run by TCRdb on the 5' RACE reads, gives a single entry per CDR3 protein. The sample lists about 690,000 distinct CDR3 sequences, 5.5% to 6.5% occurring once. The sample taken for sequencing was naive T cells sorted from blood. The receptors were sampled from a man aged 18 to 29 in good health.

There are many counts of this clonotype. The chain joins TRBV10-3 to TRBJ2-3, with 7 nucleotides matching TRBD2. CDR3 size: 15 residues. The germline CDR1 and CDR2 sequences are ENHRY and SYGVKD. Unmatched junction bases numbered 7, after V lost 3 bases and J lost 4 bases. For the CDR3, the DNA is TGTGCCATCAGTGACGGGGGAGGGCCCCCAGATACGCAGTATTTT. It specifies CAISDGGGPPDTQYF.

CDR3 coding DNA: TGTGCCAGCCGAGCCCCAGGCCGAACCCCCTCAGATACGCAGTATTTT. This gives the protein CASRAPGRTPSDTQYF. The V call is TRBV27, the J call TRBJ2-3; no clear D gene. V lost 8 bases and J 4 bases, leaving 22 bases between the germline ends. The CDR3 runs 16 residues. The germline CDR1 and CDR2 sequences are MNHEY and SMNVEV (reference sequence).

The rearrangement links TRBV11-2 to TRBJ2-1; 12 nucleotides match TRBD2. V trimming: 4 bases; J trimming: 3 bases; junction bases outside the gene matches: 7. The length of the CDR3 is 17 residues. Germline CDR1 and CDR2: SGHAT and FQNNGV. DNA of the CDR3: TGTGCCAGCAGCTCTGGGAGGACTAGCGGGAACTACAATGAGCAGTTCTTC. Protein product: CASSSGRTSGNYNEQFF.

The chain couples TRBV5-1 to TRBJ2-2, with a tentative D call TRBD2 (6 bases). This CDR3 is 14 amino acids long. V gave up 5 bases and J gave up 2 bases, with 10 bases separating them. The V gene's germline CDR1 is SGHRS and CDR2 YFSETQ. The CDR3 nucleotides are TGCGCCAGCAGGGCGACTAGTAACACCGGGGAGCTGTTTTTT. Its protein is CASRATSNTGELFF.

This clonotype has at least ten counts. The rearrangement joins TRBV29-1 to TRBJ2-5, with TRBD1 as a possible D gene (6 bases). This CDR3 is 14 amino acids long. Between the trimmed V and J ends, which lost 6 bases and 5 bases, there was a span of 19 bases. Germline V lookup: CDR1 SQVTM, CDR2 ANQGSEA. DNA of the CDR3: TGCAGCGTCGGATCAACAGGGTGGGAGGAGACCCAGTACTTC. Its protein is CSVGSTGWEETQYF.

This clonotype was found many times. The rearrangement uses TRBV5-6 and TRBJ2-5; D could derive from TRBD1 or TRBD2 (5 bases each). The CDR3 extends over 15 amino acids. V was cut by 4 bases and J by 3 bases, with 16 bases left in between. Per germline, CDR1 SGHDT and CDR2 YYEEEE. CDR3 sequence: CASSRAWDGKETQYF. The CDR3 DNA reads TGTGCCAGCAGCAGGGCGTGGGACGGAAAAGAGACCCAGTACTTC. Filled out from reference TRBV5-6 and TRBJ2-5, the complete variable domain reads DAGVTQSPTHLIKTRGQQVTLRCSPKSGHDTVSWYQQALGQGPQFIFQYYEEEERQRGNFPDRFSGHQFPNYSSELNVNALLLGDSALYLCASSRAWDGKETQYFGPGTRLLVL.

This clonotype was observed a few times. This chain connects TRBV5-1 to TRBJ2-5; 7 bases map to TRBD1. CDR1 and CDR2 (germline): SGHRS, YFSETQ. CDR3 length equals 15 residues. Trimming at V came to 4 bases and at J to 1 base, leaving 7 bases not matched to a gene. CDR3 in DNA: TGCGCCAGCAGCACCAACAGGGGAGCCCAAGAGACCCAGTACTTC. Its protein is CASSTNRGAQETQYF.

This clonotype has at least ten counts. The CDR3 sequence: CASSYRSTNTGELFF. The CDR3 DNA reads as TGTGCCAGCAGTTACCGGAGTACGAACACCGGGGAGCTGTTTTTT. The rearrangement joins TRBV12-3 or TRBV12-4 to TRBJ2-2; D is unclear. The CDR3 covers 15 residues. V was shortened by 4 bases and J by 0 bases, with 9 bases between the two germline ends.

This clonotype was observed a handful of times. V is TRBV29-1 and J is TRBJ1-2, with TRBD1 matching over 8 bases. Germline CDR1 SQVTM, CDR2 ANQGSEA. This CDR3 spans 13 amino acids. CDR3 in DNA: TGCAGTCTACAGGGGGATGGGGACTATGGCTACACCTTC. Translating it yields CSLQGDGDYGYTF. Variable domain in full (rest from reference TRBV29-1 and TRBJ1-2): SAVISQKPSRDICQRGTSLTIQCQVDSQVTMMFWYRQQPGQSLTLIATANQGSEATYESGFVIDKFPISRPNLTFSTLTVSNMSPEDSSIYLCSLQGDGDYGYTFGSGTRLTVV.

This clonotype has ten or more counts. V usage is TRBV7-9 and J usage is TRBJ1-5, with D hard to call. V was pared by 2 bases and J by 2 bases, with 10 bases between. In germline, CDR1 is SEHNR, CDR2 FQNEAQ (reference sequence). This CDR3 is 15 amino acids long. This CDR3 is CASSLFGEGNQPQHF. CDR3 bases: TGTGCCAGCAGCTTATTTGGGGAAGGCAATCAGCCCCAGCATTTT.

This chain uses TRBV10-3 with TRBJ1-4; 10 nucleotides align to TRBD1. V lost 10 bases, J lost 8 bases, and 13 bases stayed unmatched. Germline loops: CDR1 ENHRY, CDR2 SYGVKD. The CDR3 runs to 15 residues. CDR3 sequence: CASAIRQGAREKLFF. The CDR3 nucleotides are TGTGCCAGCGCTATACGACAGGGGGCCCGGGAAAAACTGTTTTTT.

In its sample, this clonotype was seen many times. This sequence joins TRBV5-1 and TRBJ2-1; 10 bases are a match to TRBD1. There are 15 residues in the CDR3. Germline V lookup: CDR1 SGHRS, CDR2 YFSETQ. V lost 4 bases, J lost 6 bases, and 7 bases stayed unmatched. The CDR3 coding sequence is TGCGCCAGCAGCAAGAGGACAGGGGGAGGCAATGAGCAGTTCTTC. Translating it yields CASSKRTGGGNEQFF. The entire variable domain, with the rest obtained from reference TRBV5-1 and TRBJ2-1, is as follows: KAGVTQTPRYLIKTRGQQVTLSCSPISGHRSVSWYQQTPGQGLQFLFEYFSETQRNKGNFPGRFSGRQFSNSRSEMNVSTLELGDSALYLCASSKRTGGGNEQFFGPGTRLTVL.

This clonotype was detected many times. The CDR3 region is CASSPPHNEQFF. The CDR3, as DNA: TGTGCCAGCAGCCCACCCCACAATGAGCAGTTCTTC. This chain uses TRBV7-8 with TRBJ2-1; D remains unclear. Germline CDR1 is SGHVS and CDR2 is FQNEAQ. The ends were cut back, 5 bases at V and 5 bases at J, with 7 bases in the middle. CDR3 size: 12 residues.